Below, 14 T cell receptor beta chains from the same sample are listed, as sequenced in a study of T cell responses to AZD1222 COVID-19 vaccine. The protocol was immunoSEQ multiplex PCR, while the TCRdb copy is restricted to in-frame clones and leaves out a portion. The sample contains fewer than 200,000 clones, 70% to 90% of which appear only once. This specimen was peripheral blood, taken 28 days after the second AZD1222 dose. The receptors derive from an adult who received the AZD1222 COVID-19 vaccine.

Remarks on this clone: One end of the junction is discordant with germline, which a read error may explain. This chain connects TRBV12-3 or TRBV12-4 to TRBJ2-3; maybe TRBD2 (5 bases). CDR3 size: 12 residues. This CDR3 is CASSIARDTQYF. The DNA of the CDR3 is TGTGCCAGCAGTATAGCGAGAGATACGCAGTATTTT.

The chain links TRBV19 to TRBJ2-2, with a tentative D call TRBD1 (5 bases). The CDR3 loop spans 15 amino acids. Trimming pared 5 bases from V and 4 bases from J, leaving 14 bases between. The germline CDR1 and CDR2 sequences are LNHDA and SQIVND (reference sequence). This CDR3 is CASSWQGRGTGELFF. DNA of the CDR3: TGTGCCAGTAGTTGGCAGGGAAGGGGCACCGGGGAGCTGTTTTTT. Full variable domain (outside the CDR3, taken from reference TRBV19 and TRBJ2-2): DGGITQSPKYLFRKEGQNVTLSCEQNLNHDAMYWYRQDPGQGLRLIYYSQIVNDFQKGDIAEGYSVSREKKESFPLTVTSAQKNPTAFYLCASSWQGRGTGELFFGEGSRLTVL.

The table lists this clone with a count of one. The chain employs TRBV27 and TRBJ2-7, with 7 bases identical to TRBD1. Per the germline V gene, CDR1 is MNHEY and CDR2 is SMNVEV (reference sequence). The junction had 6 bases not matched to a gene; V was cut back by 4 bases and J by 0 bases. The CDR3 is made up of 15 amino acids. The chain's CDR3 is CASSSETGLSYEQYF. As DNA, the CDR3 is TGTGCCAGCAGTTCAGAGACAGGGCTCTCCTACGAGCAGTACTTC.

Only one count was recorded for this clone. The rearrangement joins TRBV4-3 to TRBJ2-1; D call uncertain. V was shortened by 4 bases and J by 2 bases, with 15 bases between the two germline ends. CDR1 is LGHNA and CDR2 is YSLEER in the germline V gene. The CDR3 extends over 16 amino acids. The CDR3 sequence is CASSPAGPSAYNEQFF. For the CDR3, the DNA is TGCGCCAGCAGCCCGGCCGGGCCCAGTGCCTACAATGAGCAGTTCTTC.

The chain couples TRBV7-2 to TRBJ2-3; 7 bases are a match to TRBD1. Germline V gene sequence: CDR1 SGHTA, CDR2 FQGNSA. The CDR3 is 15 amino acids. The ends lost 5 bases at V and 5 bases at J; junction bases unmatched: 10. In nucleotides, the CDR3 is TGTGCCAGCAGCAAACGACAGGGTTGGTTAGATACGCAGTATTTT. Protein: CASSKRQGWLDTQYF.

V gene TRBV3-1 (or the pseudogene TRBV3-2) combines with J gene TRBJ2-3; tentative D call: TRBD2 (5 bases). The CDR3 is 13 amino acids. Trimming pared 5 bases from V and 2 bases from J, leaving 8 bases between. Germline loops: CDR1 LGHDT, CDR2 YNNKEL (reference sequence). The CDR3 DNA reads as TGTGCCAGCAGCGCCGGGAACACAGATACGCAGTATTTT. It is translated as CASSAGNTDTQYF.

Concerning this clone itself: At one end, the junction sequence differs from germline, possibly due to a read error. V gene TRBV4-3 combines with J gene TRBJ2-2; 9 bases are a match to TRBD2. This CDR3 is built from 16 residues. CDR1 and CDR2 from the germline V gene are LGHNA and YSLEER. The CDR3 region has the DNA TGCGCCAGCAGCCAAGGCGGGGGGGCGAATACCGGGGAGCTGTTTTTT. Encoded protein: CASSQGGGANTGELFF.

This chain links TRBV13 with TRBJ2-7, with 10 bases identical to TRBD2. Losses at the gene ends were 8 bases for V and 1 base for J; bases not matched to a gene: 5. Germline V lookup: CDR1 PRHDT, CDR2 FYEKMQ (reference sequence). This CDR3 has 14 amino acids. CDR3 residues: CASGASGGSYEQYF. The CDR3, as DNA: TGTGCCAGCGGAGCTAGCGGGGGATCCTACGAGCAGTACTTC.

The chain couples TRBV28 to TRBJ1-3; D gene unclear. Germline V lookup: CDR1 MDHEN, CDR2 SYDVKM. The CDR3 spans 13 residues. V was clipped by 6 bases and J by 4 bases, with 10 bases between them. DNA of the CDR3: TGTGCCAGCAGCTCCGGACCCGGAAACACCATATATTTT. Amino acid sequence: CASSSGPGNTIYF.

V and J are TRBV29-1 and TRBJ1-5; D call uncertain. This CDR3 spans 13 amino acids. From germline, CDR1 is SQVTM and CDR2 ANQGSEA. V was cut by 4 bases and J by 1 base, with 8 bases left in between. The CDR3 loop is CSVAELSNQPQHF. As DNA, the CDR3 is TGCAGCGTTGCGGAGCTGAGCAATCAGCCCCAGCATTTT.

J is TRBJ2-7 and V is TRBV7-2; D not resolved. Germline V gene data show CDR1 as SGHTA and CDR2 as FQGNSA. V shed 5 bases and J shed 7 bases, with 15 bases lying between them. CDR3 length: 13 amino acids. This CDR3 reads CASSPPGVGEQYF. DNA of the CDR3: TGTGCCAGCAGCCCCCCCGGAGTGGGGGAGCAGTACTTC.

The gene calls are TRBV27 and TRBJ2-1, with no clear D. Germline loops: CDR1 MNHEY, CDR2 SMNVEV (reference sequence). The ends were cut back, 3 bases at V and 4 bases at J, with 7 bases in the middle. The CDR3 loop spans 13 amino acids. The CDR3 loop reads CASSLADYNEQFF. In DNA, the CDR3 is TGTGCCAGCAGTTTGGCAGATTACAATGAGCAGTTCTTC.

The chain is built from TRBV14 and TRBJ2-1; 11 bases fit TRBD2. V lost 1 base and J lost 12; bases outside the gene matches: 2. CDR1 SGHDN and CDR2 FVKESK come from the germline V gene. CDR3 length equals 13 residues. The CDR3 protein is CASSQVLAGGQFF. As DNA, the CDR3 is TGTGCCAGCAGCCAAGTCCTAGCGGGAGGGCAGTTCTTC.

The chain employs TRBV13 and TRBJ1-1; D uncertain. With 1 base removed from V and 2 bases from J, the gap between germline ends came to 8 bases. Germline V lookup: CDR1 PRHDT, CDR2 FYEKMQ (reference sequence). The CDR3 runs 14 residues. DNA for the CDR3: TGTGCCAGCAGCTTAGATGGCAGTAACACTGAAGCTTTCTTT. This encodes CASSLDGSNTEAFF.